This TCR beta chain was identified during a study of T cells after yellow fever vaccination. TCRdb re-analysed the 5' RACE reads in MiXCR, keeping a single row per CDR3 protein. Of 550,000 to 750,000 distinct CDR3 sequences listed, 13% are singletons. The CDR3 spans 14 residues. Germline loops: CDR1 SGHTA, CDR2 FQGNSA. Unmatched junction bases numbered 2, after V lost 6 bases and J lost 9 bases. V is TRBV7-2 and J is TRBJ2-1, with 16 bases identical to TRBD2. This clonotype was obtained from a man between 25 and 39 years old who received the YFV17D yellow fever vaccine. The sample in question was PBMCs, obtained on the day of the yellow fever booster vaccination. Here the CDR3 reads CASRGTSGRGEQFF. The DNA of the CDR3 is TGTGCCAGCAGGGGGACTAGCGGGAGGGGTGAGCAGTTCTTC.